The 27 T cell receptor beta chains below all came from one sample that was sequenced in a study of T cells in Graves' hyperthyroidism and ophthalmopathy. The TCR beta CDR3 regions underwent amplification using RNA transcripts as the source. With the HTBI primer set, the TCR CDR3 went through a first round of RT-PCR. One entry per CDR3 protein, called by TCRdb with MiXCR from the multiplex PCR reads. The sample records hundreds of thousands of distinct CDR3 sequences, around 20% being singletons. Source material: blood. These receptors all stem from a man aged 25-45 years with Graves' ophthalmopathy.

The chain carries TRBV11-2 and TRBJ1-2, with 7 bases that match TRBD1. The CDR3 runs to 15 residues. After removal of 4 bases from V and 6 bases from J, the junction contained 11 bases not matched to a gene. Germline values: CDR1 SGHAT, CDR2 FQNNGV. The CDR3 DNA is TGTGCCAGCAGCTCAAAACCGGGACAGCCAAATGGCTACACCTTC. Translation: CASSSKPGQPNGYTF.

This clonotype has at least ten counts. The J gene is TRBJ2-5, the V gene TRBV7-2; either TRBD1 or TRBD2 may supply D (5 bases each). The CDR3 runs 15 residues. Germline V lookup: CDR1 SGHTA, CDR2 FQGNSA. Between the trimmed V and J ends, which lost 0 bases and 3 bases, there was a span of 11 bases. The CDR3 DNA follows: TGTGCCAGCAGCTTAGCCGGGACGACGAAAGAGACCCAGTACTTC. It codes for CASSLAGTTKETQYF. Using reference TRBV7-2 and TRBJ2-5 for the parts outside the CDR3, the full variable domain is GAGVSQSPSNKVTEKGKDVELRCDPISGHTALYWYRQSLGQGLEFLIYFQGNSAPDKSGLPSDRFSAERTGGSVSTLTIQRTQQEDSAVYLCASSLAGTTKETQYFGPGTRLLVL.

This clonotype has only a few counts. A clone one base away is much larger, so this may be a read error. Because it lacks the conserved phenylalanine or tryptophan at the end, this CDR3 is likely a read error. The rearrangement joins TRBV7-2 to TRBJ1-1; TRBD1 might be the D (5 bases). Germline assignment: CDR1 SGHTA and CDR2 FQGNSA. This CDR3 is built from 15 residues. Trimming shortened V by 4 bases and J by 0 bases, and 12 bases separated the two germline ends. CDR3 loop: CASSSRQLMNTEAFL. The DNA for the CDR3 is TGTGCCAGCAGCTCCCGACAGTTAATGAACACTGAAGCTTTCCTT.

The rearrangement links TRBV11-2 to TRBJ2-3; possible D gene TRBD2, 6 bases. This CDR3 is 17 amino acids long. Trimming removed 3 bases at V and 4 bases at J, with 20 bases between. Looked up from germline, CDR1 is SGHAT and CDR2 is FQNNGV. CDR3 amino acids: CASSFRGFERAADTQYF. The CDR3 region has the DNA TGTGCCAGCAGCTTCCGGGGCTTCGAGCGGGCGGCAGATACGCAGTATTTT.

This clonotype was seen at least ten times. This chain joins TRBV6-1 and TRBJ2-7; D unclear. The CDR3 sequence is 13 residues long. V was cut by 4 bases and J by 3 bases, with 10 bases left in between. Germline V CDR1 and CDR2: MNHNS, SASEGT. The CDR3 sequence is CASSGQPYYEQYF. In DNA, the CDR3 is TGTGCCAGCAGTGGGCAGCCTTACTACGAGCAGTACTTC.

Many counts were recorded for this clonotype. This chain joins TRBV30 and TRBJ2-7, with D possibly TRBD1 on 5 matching bases. This CDR3 is 15 amino acids long. V lost 2 bases, J lost 7 bases, and 21 bases lay in between. Germline assignment: CDR1 GTSNPN and CDR2 SVGIG (reference sequence). The CDR3 region is CAWSPTGVGPKEQYF. The CDR3 DNA reads as TGTGCCTGGAGTCCTACAGGTGTGGGGCCTAAAGAGCAGTACTTC.

This clonotype occurred a few times. The chain couples TRBV5-1 to TRBJ2-1; TRBD2 matches at 7 bases. Germline V CDR1 and CDR2: SGHRS, YFSETQ. V gave up 1 base and J gave up 6 bases; unmatched junction bases: 7. The CDR3 spans 15 residues. This chain's CDR3 is CASSLSREWVNEQFF. CDR3 nucleotide sequence: TGCGCCAGCAGCTTGTCGCGGGAGTGGGTCAATGAGCAGTTCTTC. Supplemented by reference TRBV5-1 and TRBJ2-1, the full variable domain reads KAGVTQTPRYLIKTRGQQVTLSCSPISGHRSVSWYQQTPGQGLQFLFEYFSETQRNKGNFPGRFSGRQFSNSRSEMNVSTLELGDSALYLCASSLSREWVNEQFFGPGTRLTVL.

J is TRBJ1-5 and V is TRBV20-1; D gene ambiguous. V lost 5 bases and J 0 bases, leaving 20 bases between the germline ends. The V gene's germline CDR1 is DFQATT and CDR2 SNEGSKA (reference sequence). The CDR3 is 17 residues long. The CDR3 sequence is CSAGFPGQFYSNQPQHF. The DNA of the CDR3 is TGCAGTGCTGGTTTTCCGGGCCAGTTCTATAGCAATCAGCCCCAGCATTTT.

This clonotype was detected many times. The J gene is TRBJ1-1, the V gene TRBV15, with unresolved D. The CDR3 runs 13 residues. Germline CDR1 is LNHNV and CDR2 is YYDKDF (reference sequence). Trimming shortened V by 0 bases and J by 7 bases, and 9 bases separated the two germline ends. The CDR3 nucleotides are TGTGCCACCAGCAGAGATCCCAAAGATGAAGCTTTCTTT. Translating it yields CATSRDPKDEAFF.

This chain connects TRBV6-2 or TRBV6-3 to TRBJ2-2; tentative D call: TRBD1 (5 bases). The CDR3 is made up of 15 amino acids. Germline V gene lookup returns CDR1 MNHEY and CDR2 SVGEGT. V shed 7 bases and J shed 5 bases, with 17 bases lying between them. This CDR3 reads CASTSLGQGTGELFF. The CDR3 coding sequence is TGTGCCAGCACTTCTTTGGGGCAGGGAACCGGGGAGCTGTTTTTT.

The chain combines TRBV19 with TRBJ2-2; 15 bases line up with TRBD2. Trimming removed 1 base from V and 3 bases from J; junction bases left unmatched: 15. CDR1 LNHDA and CDR2 SQIVND come from the germline V gene (reference sequence). This CDR3 spans 22 amino acids. CDR3 protein: CASSIATFPGLAGGPHTGELFF. Written as DNA, the CDR3 is TGTGCCAGTAGTATAGCGACATTTCCGGGACTAGCGGGAGGCCCGCACACCGGGGAGCTGTTTTTT.

Ten or more counts support this clonotype. The chain has TRBV11-2 and TRBJ2-5; D gene uncertain. V was cut by 1 base and J by 1 base, with 7 bases left in between. The germline V gene has CDR1 SGHAT and CDR2 FQNNGV. The CDR3 length is 14 residues. DNA for the CDR3: TGTGCCAGCAGCTTAGTTGGGGTCCAAGAGACCCAGTACTTC. This encodes CASSLVGVQETQYF.

The V call is TRBV6-4, the J call TRBJ2-1, with 10 bases lining up with TRBD2. The CDR3 is 14 amino acids. Germline V lookup: CDR1 MRHNA, CDR2 SNTAGT. The V and J ends lost 0 bases and 9 bases, in that order; junction bases with no gene match: 2. The DNA of the CDR3 is TGTGCCAGCAGTGACTCCCAGCGGGGGGGTGAGCAGTTCTTC. It encodes CASSDSQRGGEQFF.

In this sample, this clonotype turned up a few times. The gene calls are TRBV30 and TRBJ2-4; D unresolved. This CDR3 region has 12 residues. Trimming removed 2 bases at V and 7 bases at J, with 9 bases between. CDR1 GTSNPN and CDR2 SVGIG come from the germline V gene (reference sequence). The CDR3 is CAWSSQFNIQYF. The DNA of the CDR3 is TGTGCCTGGAGTTCCCAGTTTAACATTCAGTACTTC.

As regards this clonotype: This likely comes from a read error, as the CDR3 has no conserved phenylalanine or tryptophan at its end. The chain joins TRBV6-2 or TRBV6-3 to TRBJ2-1; TRBD2 matches at 11 bases. From germline, CDR1 is MNHEY and CDR2 SVGEGT. V shed 2 bases, J shed 0 bases, and the junction held 6 bases outside the gene matches. The CDR3 extends over 18 amino acids. DNA for the CDR3: TGTGCCAGCAGTTACCCAACGACTAGCGGGAACTCCTACAATGAGCAGTTCCTC. Encoded protein: CASSYPTTSGNSYNEQFL.

A few counts support this clonotype. This chain connects TRBV15 to TRBJ2-7, with TRBD2 matching over 11 bases. Per the germline V gene, CDR1 is LNHNV and CDR2 is YYDKDF (reference sequence). The length of the CDR3 is 16 residues. V shed 2 bases and J 3 bases; nucleotides not matched to a gene: 6. Written as DNA, the CDR3 is TGTGCCACCAGCAGACTACTAGCGGGAGAAGGCTACGAGCAGTACTTC. Its translation: CATSRLLAGEGYEQYF.

This CDR3 reads CASSPRPSGTANTGELFF. The CDR3 nucleotides read TGTGCCAGCTCACCACGGCCTAGCGGGACTGCGAACACCGGGGAGCTGTTTTTT. J is TRBJ2-2 and V is TRBV18, with 9 positions matching TRBD2. From germline, CDR1 is KGHSH and CDR2 LQKENI. The CDR3 covers 18 residues. V was clipped by 1 base and J by 0 bases; unmatched bases: 6.

In its sample, this clonotype was seen once. The gene calls are TRBV19 and TRBJ1-5; 7 nucleotides agree with TRBD1. The V and J ends lost 6 bases and 3 bases, in that order; junction bases with no gene match: 8. CDR1 is LNHDA, CDR2 SQIVND, per germline (reference sequence). This CDR3 comprises 15 residues. The DNA for the CDR3 is TGTGCCAGTAGCATGGACAGGTACTACAATCAGCCCCAGCATTTT. Protein sequence: CASSMDRYYNQPQHF.

This sequence joins TRBV28 and TRBJ1-1; unclear D gene. This CDR3 comprises 12 residues. From germline, CDR1 is MDHEN and CDR2 SYDVKM. V gave up 6 bases and J gave up 6 bases, with 11 bases separating them. CDR3 sequence reads: CASSLLDAEAFF. In DNA form, the CDR3 reads TGTGCCAGCAGCCTTCTAGACGCTGAAGCTTTCTTT.

This clonotype was seen more than once but under ten times. This chain links TRBV27 with TRBJ2-7; TRBD1 matches 11 bases. There are 14 residues in the CDR3. Trimming took 6 bases from V and 5 from J; bases not matched to a gene: 6. Germline V CDR1 and CDR2: MNHEY, SMNVEV (reference sequence). CDR3 residues: CASRTGQGGHEQYF. CDR3 DNA: TGTGCCAGCAGGACGGGACAGGGGGGCCACGAGCAGTACTTC.

There are a few counts of this clonotype. The chain is built from TRBV4-3 and TRBJ2-5, with 8 bases lining up with TRBD1. The CDR3 spans 16 residues. Looked up from germline, CDR1 is LGHNA and CDR2 is YSLEER. V lost 2 bases, J lost 1 base, and 6 bases stayed unmatched. The CDR3 is CASSQRGQGAQETQYF. The CDR3 DNA sequence: TGCGCCAGCAGCCAAAGGGGGCAGGGGGCCCAAGAGACCCAGTACTTC.

This clonotype was recorded a few times. The CDR3 sequence: CASSYGTNEKLFF. CDR3 DNA: TGCGCCAGCAGTTATGGAACTAATGAAAAACTGTTTTTT. The rearrangement uses TRBV10-2 and TRBJ1-4, with D uncertain. This CDR3 comprises 13 residues. Germline CDR1 is WSHSY and CDR2 is SAAADI. V was clipped by 5 bases and J by 1 base, with 5 bases between them.

This clonotype was picked up many times. The chain couples TRBV12-3 or TRBV12-4 to TRBJ1-1; no definite D call. This CDR3 spans 14 amino acids. Trimming stripped 2 bases from V and 2 bases from J, with 9 bases between. CDR3 region: CASSLQSYNTEAFF. CDR3 DNA sequence: TGTGCCAGCAGTTTACAGAGCTATAACACTGAAGCTTTCTTT.

V gene TRBV3-1 combines with J gene TRBJ2-1, with 7 bases lining up with TRBD2. CDR1 and CDR2 from the germline V gene are LGHDT and YNNKEL (reference sequence). CDR3 length: 18 residues. Trimming cost V 4 bases and J 2 bases; bases outside gene matches: 14. The CDR3 DNA is TGTGCCAGCAGCCTAGCAAGACCTAGCGGTACCCCCTACAATGAGCAGTTCTTC. Amino acids: CASSLARPSGTPYNEQFF.

This clonotype has at least ten counts. V gene TRBV11-1 combines with J gene TRBJ2-3; D might be TRBD1 or TRBD2, each matching 5 bases. The CDR3 has 14 residues. CDR1 is SGHAT, CDR2 FQDESV, per germline (reference sequence). Trimming pared 7 bases from V and 2 bases from J, leaving 13 bases between. CDR3 coding DNA: TGTGCCAGCACCAATGGGGGAACCACAGATACGCAGTATTTT. Translation: CASTNGGTTDTQYF.

This clonotype showed up just a few times. The chain carries TRBV10-3 and TRBJ2-3; D is possibly TRBD1 (5 bases). Trimming took off 6 bases at V and 5 bases at J, with 12 bases between the two ends. Germline CDR1 and CDR2: ENHRY and SYGVKD. The CDR3 extends over 13 amino acids. The CDR3 loop reads CAISQGTGDTQYF. CDR3 coding DNA: TGTGCCATCAGCCAGGGTACGGGAGATACGCAGTATTTT.

This clonotype was detected a few times. V usage is TRBV5-1 and J usage is TRBJ1-4, with a tentative D call TRBD1 (6 bases). The V end was cut by 1 base, the J end by 5 bases, with 15 bases between. The CDR3 is 16 residues long. From germline, CDR1 is SGHRS and CDR2 YFSETQ. The CDR3 bases are TGCGCCAGCAGCTTGCTTCCGGACAGCCAGAATGAAAAACTGTTTTTT. As protein: CASSLLPDSQNEKLFF.